This T cell receptor (beta chain) derives from a study of identical twins. Template switching introduced a universal primer site, and the cDNA bore unique molecular identifiers. TCRdb re-analysed the 5' RACE reads in MiXCR, keeping a single row per CDR3 protein. The table records around 650,000 distinct CDR3 sequences, under 8.5% of them present only once. V was cut by 3 bases and J by 4 bases, with 9 bases left in between. This CDR3 has 13 residues. Healthy Caucasians supplied all donations. In addition, the sample was reused for a study of yellow fever vaccine responses in identical twins.

The sample consisted of PBMCs. The J gene is TRBJ1-2, the V gene TRBV12-3 or TRBV12-4, with D uncertain. The receptor was isolated from a young woman in good health. CDR3 nucleotide sequence: TGTGCCAGCAGTTTGCTGGGAAGCTATGGCTACACCTTC. Encoded protein: CASSLLGSYGYTF.